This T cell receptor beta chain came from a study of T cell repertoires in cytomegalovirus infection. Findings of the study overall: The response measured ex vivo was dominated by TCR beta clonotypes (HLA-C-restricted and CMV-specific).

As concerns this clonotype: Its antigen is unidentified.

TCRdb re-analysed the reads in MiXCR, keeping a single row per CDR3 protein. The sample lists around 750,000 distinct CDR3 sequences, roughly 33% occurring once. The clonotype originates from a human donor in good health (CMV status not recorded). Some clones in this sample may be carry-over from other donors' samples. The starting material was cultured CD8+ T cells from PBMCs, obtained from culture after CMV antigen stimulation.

The CDR3 DNA sequence: TGTGCCACCTATCTCCCAGGGGGGGAATTCACAGATACGCAGTATTTT. Translating it yields CATYLPGGEFTDTQYF. The chain couples TRBV27 to TRBJ2-3; tentatively, D is TRBD1 or TRBD2 (7 bases each). Trimming shortened V by 10 bases and J by 2 bases, and 22 bases separated the two germline ends. This CDR3 is built from 16 residues. CDR1 and CDR2 (germline): MNHEY, SMNVEV (reference sequence).